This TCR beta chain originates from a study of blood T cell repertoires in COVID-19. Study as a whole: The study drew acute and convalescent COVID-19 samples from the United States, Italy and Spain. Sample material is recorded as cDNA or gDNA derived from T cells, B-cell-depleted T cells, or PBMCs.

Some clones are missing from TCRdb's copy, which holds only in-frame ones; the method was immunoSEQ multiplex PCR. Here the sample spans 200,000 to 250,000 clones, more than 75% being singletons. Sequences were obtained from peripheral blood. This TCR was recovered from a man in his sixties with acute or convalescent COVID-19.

CDR3 bases: TGTGCCAGCAGCCAAGTGGCAACCTACGAGCAGTACTTC. This gives the protein CASSQVATYEQYF. V is TRBV3-1 (or the pseudogene TRBV3-2) and J is TRBJ2-7; D uncertain. Germline V lookup: CDR1 LGHDT, CDR2 YNNKEL (reference sequence). V was clipped by 1 base and J by 2 bases, with 6 bases between them. CDR3 length equals 13 residues.